This T cell receptor (beta chain) was identified during a study of T-cell memory formation after mild COVID-19. At the level of the study: Largely, TCR clusters stayed within a single donor.

This clonotype came up a few times. TCRdb passed the 5' RACE reads through MiXCR, listing each CDR3 protein once. The data show 530,000 or so distinct CDR3 sequences, about 18% seen once. Germline V gives CDR1 SEHNR, CDR2 FQNEAQ (reference sequence). The CDR3 has 17 residues. The germline V and J ends were trimmed by 4 bases and 3 bases, with 22 bases remaining between them. V usage is TRBV7-9 and J usage is TRBJ2-7; D gene uncertain. The sequence came from an adult woman who had mild COVID-19 (a few samples of this study predate the infection). Cell type and time point are not known. The sample comprised PBMCs or a T cell subset sorted from them (not recorded which). The CDR3: CASSSPHRAEFSYEQYF. In DNA form, the CDR3 reads TGTGCCAGCAGCTCGCCCCATCGGGCCGAGTTTAGCTACGAGCAGTACTTC. The variable domain in full, with the rest retrieved from reference TRBV7-9 and TRBJ2-7, is DTGVSQNPRHKITKRGQNVTFRCDPISEHNRLYWYRQTLGQGPEFLTYFQNEAQLEKSRLLSDRFSAERPKGSFSTLEIQRTEQGDSAMYLCASSSPHRAEFSYEQYFGPGTRLTVT.